This T cell receptor beta chain is from a study of shared clonotypes between healthy human individuals. Of note for this clone: Antigen specificity is unknown.

Assay execution took place at the deep level. The authors loaded roughly 200 ng DNA, about 30,000 T cell genomes, into sorted-subset replicate PCRs. This table comes from immunoSEQ multiplex PCR, and its TCRdb copy is limited to in-frame clones, with some not included. In the table there are some 740,000 clones, 80% to 95% of which are singletons. Study-wide results and caveats: On the whole, naive subsets had larger estimated richness than memory subsets had. Non-shared clonotypes displayed generation probabilities falling below those of clonotypes present in all four donors.

Naive CD8 populations comprised CD45RO-negative cells positively selected for CCR7, excluding terminally differentiated effector memory CD45RA+ cells. This clonotype was sampled from a man aged 30-40 years in good health. Sequenced: naive CD8+ T cells sorted from blood.

Here the CDR3 reads CASSIWTGGNNEQFF. In DNA, the CDR3 is TGTGCCAGTAGTATTTGGACAGGGGGCAATAATGAGCAGTTCTTC. The chain employs TRBV19 and TRBJ2-1; 11 bases fit TRBD1. V gave up 3 bases and J gave up 7 bases; unmatched junction bases: 5. The CDR3 loop spans 15 amino acids. CDR1 is LNHDA and CDR2 is SQIVND in the germline V gene (reference sequence).